These 8 T cell receptor beta chains originate from one sample sequenced in a study of technical replicates of blood from a handful of donors. This table comes from immunoSEQ multiplex PCR, and its TCRdb copy is limited to in-frame clones, with some not included. The table has some 82,000 clones, approximately 97% seen once. Sequencing used T cells isolated from PBMCs. These receptors were obtained from a human donor in good health.

The chain employs TRBV9 and TRBJ1-2, with D possibly matching TRBD1 (6 bases). Trimming left V 4 bases short and J 5 bases short, with 15 bases between. CDR1 is SGDLS and CDR2 is YYNGEE in the germline V gene. The CDR3 length is 14 residues. In DNA form, the CDR3 reads TGTGCCAGCAGCCCGGACCAGGGGTTTTATGGCTACACCTTC. Amino acid sequence: CASSPDQGFYGYTF.

This clone was detected only once. The chain joins TRBV27 to TRBJ1-6; D is undetermined. The CDR3 length is 14 residues. In germline, CDR1 is MNHEY, CDR2 SMNVEV (reference sequence). The germline V and J ends were trimmed by 3 bases and 4 bases, with 7 bases remaining between them. The CDR3 loop is CASSFAEYNSPLHF. Here the CDR3 DNA reads TGTGCCAGCAGTTTTGCCGAGTATAATTCACCCCTCCACTTT.

The J gene is TRBJ1-5, the V gene TRBV6-1, with 7 bases aligning to TRBD1. J gave up 3 bases and V 1 base, and 3 bases lay outside the gene matches. The CDR3 covers 15 residues. Germline V CDR1 and CDR2: MNHNS, SASEGT. The CDR3 loop reads CASSEEGQLNQPQHF. The CDR3 region has the DNA TGTGCCAGCAGTGAAGAGGGACAGCTCAATCAGCCCCAGCATTTT.

V gene TRBV11-1 combines with J gene TRBJ2-1; possible D gene TRBD1, 8 bases. Trimming stripped 3 bases from V and 5 bases from J, with 14 bases between. This CDR3 is 15 amino acids long. In germline, CDR1 is SGHAT, CDR2 FQDESV (reference sequence). CDR3 loop: CASSFGQGLHNEQFF. DNA of the CDR3: TGTGCCAGCAGCTTCGGACAGGGACTACACAATGAGCAGTTCTTC.

This chain links TRBV6-1 with TRBJ1-2, with D maybe TRBD1 (5 bases). This CDR3 has 14 amino acids. Deletions cut 7 bases from V and 7 bases from J, with 19 bases between. CDR1 and CDR2 from the germline V gene are MNHNS and SASEGT. The CDR3 region is CASTPARRVSGYTF. DNA for the CDR3: TGTGCCAGCACCCCCGCGCGCAGGGTGAGTGGCTACACCTTC.

V is TRBV14 and J is TRBJ2-1; weak D call: TRBD2 (5 bases). Germline V CDR1 and CDR2: SGHDN, FVKESK. Trimming left V 1 base short and J 10 bases short, with 17 bases between. This CDR3 is 15 amino acids long. CDR3 bases: TGTGCCAGCAGCCAAGTGGGGAGCCTTTTGGGGGAGCAGTTCTTC. Translated, it gives CASSQVGSLLGEQFF.

This rearrangement joins TRBV9 to TRBJ2-1; 7 nucleotides agree with TRBD1. CDR3 size: 15 residues. V lost 0 bases and J lost 7; bases outside the gene matches: 7. Germline CDR1 reads SGDLS; CDR2 reads YYNGEE. CDR3 amino acids: CASSVETGWGNEQFF. The DNA for the CDR3 is TGTGCCAGCAGCGTAGAGACAGGGTGGGGTAATGAGCAGTTCTTC.

V is TRBV13 and J is TRBJ2-7; TRBD1 agrees at 7 bases. Looked up from germline, CDR1 is PRHDT and CDR2 is FYEKMQ (reference sequence). The CDR3 loop spans 14 amino acids. J was trimmed by 5 bases and V by 5 bases; bases with no gene match: 9. The CDR3 DNA reads as TGTGCCAGCAGCCCGAGAACAGGGGCCCACGAGCAGTACTTC. Amino acid sequence: CASSPRTGAHEQYF.